The 2 T cell receptor beta chains below come from one sample, sequenced in a study of T-cell memory formation after mild COVID-19. TCRdb re-called the 5' RACE reads through MiXCR, storing one row per CDR3 protein. The sample has 100,000 to 150,000 distinct CDR3 sequences, about 17% seen once. Sequencing input: PBMCs or a T cell subset sorted from them (not recorded which). Every receptor here comes from a man younger than 35 who had mild COVID-19 (a few samples of this study predate the infection). Cell type and time point are not known.

This clonotype appeared once. This chain links TRBV6-2 or TRBV6-3 with TRBJ2-2; no clear D gene. The CDR3 contains 13 residues. Germline CDR1 and CDR2: MNHEY and SVGEGT. Trimming cost V 0 bases and J 9 bases, with 8 bases left between them. The CDR3 region is CASSYSVPRELFF. Here the CDR3 DNA reads TGTGCCAGCAGTTACTCGGTCCCCCGGGAGCTGTTTTTT.

The gene calls are TRBV9 and TRBJ2-1; 7 bases match TRBD1. CDR1 and CDR2 (germline): SGDLS, YYNGEE. The CDR3 extends over 16 amino acids. The V gene end was trimmed by 3 bases and the J gene end by 0 bases; junction bases not matched to a gene: 6. As DNA, the CDR3 is TGTGCCAGCAGCGCTACAGGGGTAAGCTCCTACAATGAGCAGTTCTTC. Residues: CASSATGVSSYNEQFF. Looking up the rest from reference TRBV9 and TRBJ2-1 gives the full variable domain: DSGVTQTPKHLITATGQRVTLRCSPRSGDLSVYWYQQSLDQGLQFLIQYYNGEERAKGNILERFSAQQFPDLHSELNLSSLELGDSALYFCASSATGVSSYNEQFFGPGTRLTVL.